A single sample gave rise to the 24 T cell receptor beta chains below, sequenced in a study of blood T cells in healthy people across ages. Together with a sample-barcoded 5' primer, a J-beta primer mix was included in a second PCR lasting roughly 6 to 12 cycles. TCRdb ran MiXCR on the 5' RACE reads and lists one entry per CDR3 protein. The sample comprises roughly 1.7 million distinct CDR3 sequences, roughly 30% of which are singletons, and approximately 10% rests with the top ten. The sequencing input was blood. Every receptor here comes from a woman aged 25 to 39 in good health.

This clonotype was picked up a small number of times. The chain has TRBV20-1 and TRBJ1-5; D is uncertain. CDR1 DFQATT and CDR2 SNEGSKA come from the germline V gene (reference sequence). This CDR3 is built from 14 residues. V was clipped by 6 bases and J by 4 bases, with 16 bases between them. The CDR3 DNA follows: TGCAGTGCCCCACGAGGGTTAGGGAATCAGCCCCAGCATTTT. As protein: CSAPRGLGNQPQHF.

This clonotype occurred many times. The chain uses TRBV4-1 and TRBJ1-2; D is uncertain. CDR3 length equals 14 residues. Germline CDR1 MGHRA, CDR2 YSYEKL. The ends were cut back, 1 base at V and 7 bases at J, with 13 bases in the middle. The CDR3 loop is CASSQVGRMGGYTF. Written as DNA, the CDR3 is TGCGCCAGCAGCCAAGTGGGAAGAATGGGTGGCTACACCTTC.

This clonotype was recorded a few times. The rearrangement joins TRBV2 to TRBJ2-3; 8 nucleotides match TRBD2. The CDR3 sequence is 16 residues long. With 3 bases clipped from V and 4 bases from J, the junction kept 9 bases outside the gene matches. Germline CDR1 and CDR2: SNHLY and FYNNEI. The CDR3 bases are TGTGCCAGCAGTGATTCGAAGGCGGGGGGCGCAGATACGCAGTATTTT. It codes for CASSDSKAGGADTQYF.

V usage is TRBV6-5 and J usage is TRBJ2-1; 9 bases align to TRBD1. The J call may be faulty, since TRBJ2-7 better matches the DNA end. This CDR3 is built from 15 residues. Germline V CDR1 and CDR2: MNHEY, SVGAGI. The CDR3 sequence: CASSIQGARIDEQYF. CDR3 bases: TGTGCCAGCAGTATACAGGGGGCGAGGATCGACGAGCAGTACTTC.

This clonotype was seen a single time. This chain joins TRBV6-1 and TRBJ1-2, with 10 bases aligning to TRBD1. CDR3 length: 12 amino acids. Trimming took 4 bases from V and 8 from J; bases not matched to a gene: 1. Germline assignment: CDR1 MNHNS and CDR2 SASEGT. This CDR3 is CASSGDRGGYTF. In DNA, the CDR3 is TGTGCCAGCAGTGGGGACAGGGGAGGCTACACCTTC.

The chain links TRBV7-9 to TRBJ2-1, with TRBD1 matching over 9 bases. J gave up 13 bases and V 1 base, and 11 bases lay outside the gene matches. The CDR3 contains 15 residues. Germline CDR1 SEHNR, CDR2 FQNEAQ (reference sequence). The CDR3 DNA sequence: TGTGCCAGCAGCTTAGAGGGGACAGGGATCCAGACCCAGTTCTTC. Its translation: CASSLEGTGIQTQFF.

This clonotype was counted only a few times. This chain connects TRBV20-1 to TRBJ1-2; 9 nucleotides match TRBD1. V lost 6 bases, J lost 4 bases, and 6 bases stayed unmatched. Germline CDR1 is DFQATT and CDR2 is SNEGSKA (reference sequence). CDR3 length equals 13 residues. CDR3 region: CSAMGQGSYGYTF. The CDR3 coding sequence is TGCAGTGCCATGGGACAGGGAAGCTATGGCTACACCTTC.

The rearrangement joins TRBV7-2 to TRBJ1-4, with D possibly TRBD1 on 6 matching bases. V was pared by 1 base and J by 8 bases, with 14 bases between. The CDR3 loop spans 15 amino acids. Germline CDR1 is SGHTA and CDR2 is FQGNSA. In nucleotides, the CDR3 is TGTGCCAGCAGCTTAGGGGGGGCTGGGATGGAAAAACTGTTTTTT. Translated, it gives CASSLGGAGMEKLFF.

The V and J genes are TRBV4-2 and TRBJ2-2; a possible D gene is TRBD1 (6 bases). Trimming cost V 0 bases and J 0 bases, with 17 bases left between them. This CDR3 contains 19 residues. Per germline, CDR1 LGHNA and CDR2 YNFKEQ. Written as DNA, the CDR3 is TGTGCCAGCAGCCAAGAATATCTCTCCGGGACACCGAACACCGGGGAGCTGTTTTTT. Translating gives CASSQEYLSGTPNTGELFF.

This clonotype was counted between two and nine times. The gene calls are TRBV24-1 and TRBJ2-5; 7 positions match TRBD1. The CDR3 has 14 residues. With 5 bases clipped from V and 4 bases from J, the junction kept 6 bases outside the gene matches. Germline V gene lookup returns CDR1 KGHDR and CDR2 SFDVKD. This CDR3 reads CATSAGNRGETQYF. The DNA for the CDR3 is TGTGCCACCAGTGCAGGGAACAGGGGAGAGACCCAGTACTTC.

This clonotype was observed a handful of times. The rearrangement joins TRBV5-1 to TRBJ2-7, with TRBD2 matching over 8 bases. The CDR3 is made up of 15 amino acids. V dropped 4 bases and J dropped 0; count of bases not matched to a gene: 6. Germline lookup yields CDR1 SGHRS and CDR2 YFSETQ. CDR3 sequence reads: CASSPGGTFSYEQYF. CDR3 nucleotide sequence: TGCGCCAGCAGCCCGGGGGGGACATTCTCCTACGAGCAGTACTTC. Complete variable domain (other parts from reference TRBV5-1 and TRBJ2-7): KAGVTQTPRYLIKTRGQQVTLSCSPISGHRSVSWYQQTPGQGLQFLFEYFSETQRNKGNFPGRFSGRQFSNSRSEMNVSTLELGDSALYLCASSPGGTFSYEQYFGPGTRLTVT.

The chain recombines TRBV6-1 with TRBJ2-5, with 9 bases lining up with TRBD1. The V gene's germline CDR1 is MNHNS and CDR2 SASEGT. CDR3 length: 16 amino acids. The V and J ends lost 3 bases and 7 bases, in that order; junction bases with no gene match: 12. CDR3 amino acids: CASSDRTGAYMGTQYF. The CDR3 DNA sequence: TGTGCCAGCAGTGACCGGACAGGGGCGTATATGGGGACCCAGTACTTC.

The gene calls are TRBV5-1 and TRBJ2-3; the match to TRBD2 covers 7 bases. Unmatched junction bases numbered 14, after V lost 7 bases and J lost 3 bases. This CDR3 comprises 16 residues. CDR1 is SGHRS, CDR2 YFSETQ, per germline. CDR3 nucleotide sequence: TGCGCCAGCCGCATATCCGGGACTAAACCAACAGATACGCAGTATTTT. Amino acids: CASRISGTKPTDTQYF.

The rearrangement links TRBV4-1 to TRBJ1-1; the D gene is possibly TRBD1 (5 bases). CDR1 and CDR2 (germline): MGHRA, YSYEKL. This CDR3 region has 16 residues. V lost 1 base to trimming and J lost 6 bases, with 18 bases between them. CDR3 protein: CASSQGGGRGWPEAFF. DNA for the CDR3: TGCGCCAGCAGCCAAGGGGGCGGCAGAGGGTGGCCTGAAGCTTTCTTT.

The chain carries TRBV20-1 and TRBJ1-2, with a weak D call TRBD1 (5 bases). There are 15 residues in the CDR3. The V and J ends lost 3 bases and 8 bases respectively, with 22 bases between them. Looked up from germline, CDR1 is DFQATT and CDR2 is SNEGSKA (reference sequence). The CDR3 coding sequence is TGCAGTGCTAGGGGACCCCCAAGGGACTCGGGGGGCTACACCTTC. Its translation: CSARGPPRDSGGYTF.

The chain couples TRBV5-1 to TRBJ2-1, with 7 bases that match TRBD1. V was clipped by 4 bases and J by 5 bases; unmatched bases: 12. This CDR3 is built from 16 residues. The V gene's germline CDR1 is SGHRS and CDR2 YFSETQ. The CDR3 coding sequence is TGCGCCAGCAGCCTGTACTCGACAGGGACAGACAATGAGCAGTTCTTC. It translates to CASSLYSTGTDNEQFF.

This clonotype was seen ten or more times. CDR3 nucleotide sequence: TGCGCCAGCAGCCAAACTGGACTAGCGGGGCGACGATCCTACGAGCAGTACTTC. Translation gives CASSQTGLAGRRSYEQYF. The chain has TRBV4-1 and TRBJ2-7; 12 bases agree with TRBD2. The CDR3 runs 18 residues. CDR1 MGHRA and CDR2 YSYEKL come from the germline V gene. V was clipped by 2 bases and J by 1 base; unmatched bases: 9.

This clonotype was seen only a few times. This chain joins TRBV10-3 and TRBJ2-1; D is ambiguous. The CDR3 length is 15 residues. Germline assignment: CDR1 ENHRY and CDR2 SYGVKD. Trimming pared 0 bases from V and 0 bases from J, leaving 6 bases between. CDR3 nucleotides: TGTGCCATCAGTGAGTCCCCTGGCTCCTACAATGAGCAGTTCTTC. This codes for CAISESPGSYNEQFF.

Comment on this clonotype: The junction does not match germline at one end; this may be a read error. The chain employs TRBV5-1 and TRBJ2-7; either TRBD1 or TRBD2 may supply D (5 bases each). The V gene's germline CDR1 is SGHRS and CDR2 YFSETQ. CDR3 size: 15 residues. As DNA, the CDR3 is TGCGCCAGCGGCTTAGACGAGGGGCCCTACTACGAGCAGTACTTC. Its protein product is CASGLDEGPYYEQYF.

The rearrangement links TRBV27 to TRBJ1-2, with 8 bases matching TRBD1. CDR3 size: 15 residues. Germline V lookup: CDR1 MNHEY, CDR2 SMNVEV (reference sequence). The trim removed 6 bases at V and 4 bases at J, leaving 10 bases unmatched. DNA for the CDR3: TGTGCCAGCAGCTGGACCCGGGACAGGAGCTATGGCTACACCTTC. The encoded protein is CASSWTRDRSYGYTF.

There are a few counts of this clonotype. V gene TRBV6-1 combines with J gene TRBJ2-7; D could derive from TRBD1 or TRBD2 (5 bases each). The CDR3 spans 19 residues. Trimming removed 5 bases from V and 5 bases from J, with 31 bases in between. The germline gives CDR1 MNHNS, CDR2 SASEGT. CDR3 nucleotides: TGTGCCAGCAGTCTTCTCTATCCGGGGCTCGCTGGAGCTCCTAACGAGCAGTACTTC. This gives the protein CASSLLYPGLAGAPNEQYF.

This chain joins TRBV6-1 and TRBJ1-2; TRBD1 might be the D (5 bases). Trimming stripped 3 bases from V and 8 bases from J, with 13 bases between. The CDR3 has 13 amino acids. CDR1 MNHNS and CDR2 SASEGT come from the germline V gene. The CDR3 bases are TGTGCCAGCAGTGACTCCCCAGGGCTCGGCTACACCTTC. Its protein is CASSDSPGLGYTF.

The chain carries TRBV28 and TRBJ2-5, with 10 nucleotides matching TRBD2. Germline CDR1 is MDHEN and CDR2 is SYDVKM. This CDR3 comprises 14 residues. The junction had 6 bases not matched to a gene; V was cut back by 7 bases and J by 4 bases. CDR3 protein: CASIPAGGSETQYF. CDR3 DNA: TGTGCCAGCATCCCAGCGGGAGGGTCAGAGACCCAGTACTTC.

V and J are TRBV21-1 and TRBJ2-1; the table's D call TRBD2 went unverified against the DNA. The better agreement between TRBJ2-7 and the DNA end casts doubt on the J call. TRBV21-1 is labeled a pseudogene. The CDR3 contains 20 residues. For the CDR3, the DNA is TGTGCCAGCAGCAAAAAGGAGCGGGGGAGAGAAAAGAGCTCCTACAATGAGCAGTACTTC. Translating it yields CASSKKERGREKSSYNEQYF.